This entry lists 21 T cell receptor beta chains sequenced from one sample in a study of blood T cell repertoires in COVID-19. Profiling relied on immunoSEQ multiplex PCR, and the TCRdb table lists in-frame clones only, not all of them. Of under 250,000 clones listed, 65% to 90% are singletons. The sample taken for sequencing was peripheral blood. These receptor sequences come from a man in his fifties with COVID-19, enrolled during active disease.

J is TRBJ2-1 and V is TRBV13; 8 bases align to TRBD1. Germline lookup yields CDR1 PRHDT and CDR2 FYEKMQ (reference sequence). V was clipped by 10 bases and J by 5 bases; unmatched bases: 4. The CDR3 consists of 12 residues. The CDR3 region is CATNRGNNEQFF. CDR3 sequence (DNA): TGTGCCACGAACAGGGGGAACAATGAGCAGTTCTTC.

The V call is TRBV19, the J call TRBJ2-7, with TRBD1 matching over 10 bases. The CDR3 is 14 residues long. Looked up from germline, CDR1 is LNHDA and CDR2 is SQIVND (reference sequence). The trim removed 5 bases at V and 5 bases at J, leaving 6 bases unmatched. The CDR3 DNA reads TGTGCCAGTAGTGCAGGGACAGGGGTCGACGAGCAGTACTTC. It yields the protein CASSAGTGVDEQYF.

The gene calls are TRBV15 and TRBJ2-5; TRBD2 matches at 14 bases. The germline V gene encodes CDR1 LNHNV and CDR2 YYDKDF (reference sequence). The CDR3 sequence is 19 residues long. V lost 2 bases to trimming and J lost 0 bases; unmatched junction nucleotides: 8. CDR3 sequence reads: CATSRTTRTSGGYQETQYF. CDR3 coding DNA: TGTGCCACCAGCAGAACAACAAGGACTAGCGGGGGGTACCAAGAGACCCAGTACTTC. The full variable domain, in which reference TRBV15 and TRBJ2-5 provide the parts outside the CDR3, is DAMVIQNPRYQVTQFGKPVTLSCSQTLNHNVMYWYQQKSSQAPKLLFHYYDKDFNNEADTPDNFQSRRPNTSFCFLDIRSPGLGDTAMYLCATSRTTRTSGGYQETQYFGPGTRLLVL.

This chain uses TRBV6-5 with TRBJ2-1; 7 nucleotides match TRBD2. With V trimmed by 2 bases and J by 3 bases, 4 bases remained unmatched. The CDR3 consists of 15 residues. Per the germline V gene, CDR1 is MNHEY and CDR2 is SVGAGI. The CDR3, as DNA: TGTGCCAGCAGTTACGGGCGGGGGAACTACAATGAGCAGTTCTTC. It encodes CASSYGRGNYNEQFF.

This clone was seen just once. The CDR3 DNA follows: TGTGCCAGCAGCCAAGTCGGGGGGGGCCTCTTAAATGAGCAGTTCTTC. As protein: CASSQVGGGLLNEQFF. V usage is TRBV14 and J usage is TRBJ2-1; TRBD2 matches 8 bases. Germline V CDR1 and CDR2: SGHDN, FVKESK. With 1 base clipped from V and 7 bases from J, the junction kept 9 bases outside the gene matches. The CDR3 contains 16 residues.

The V call is TRBV6-5, the J call TRBJ2-3; D unclear. Trimming took off 3 bases at V and 6 bases at J, with 13 bases between the two ends. The CDR3 is 14 amino acids. Germline CDR1 and CDR2: MNHEY and SVGAGI. CDR3 loop: CASSYLRWADTQYF. CDR3 DNA: TGTGCCAGCAGTTATTTAAGGTGGGCCGATACGCAGTATTTT.

Note on this clone: The sample carries other DNA sequences with the same CDR3. CDR3 in DNA: TGTGCCAGCAGCTTCGGAGGGCAGCCCCAGCATTTT. This gives the protein CASSFGGQPQHF. The rearrangement joins TRBV28 to TRBJ1-5; D uncertain. CDR3 length equals 12 residues. Trimming removed 6 bases at V and 7 bases at J, with 10 bases between. The germline CDR1 and CDR2 sequences are MDHEN and SYDVKM. Combining the CDR3 with reference TRBV28 and TRBJ1-5 gives the whole variable domain DVKVTQSSRYLVKRTGEKVFLECVQDMDHENMFWYRQDPGLGLRLIYFSYDVKMKEKGDIPEGYSVSREKKERFSLILESASTNQTSMYLCASSFGGQPQHFGDGTRLSIL.

V gene TRBV10-3 combines with J gene TRBJ2-7; D perhaps matches TRBD2 (7 bases). The V gene lost 5 bases and the J gene lost 7 bases, with 18 bases spanning the gap. The germline V gene encodes CDR1 ENHRY and CDR2 SYGVKD. The CDR3 is 14 amino acids. The CDR3 spells CAISQAGAGGEQYF. As DNA, the CDR3 is TGTGCCATCAGTCAGGCGGGGGCCGGGGGGGAGCAGTACTTC.

The chain carries TRBV30 and TRBJ2-7; D gene unclear. The germline V gene encodes CDR1 GTSNPN and CDR2 SVGIG (reference sequence). Trimming removed 0 bases at V and 3 bases at J, with 6 bases between. The CDR3 runs to 12 residues. CDR3 in DNA: TGTGCCTGGAGTGTTTCCGTCTACGAGCAGTACTTC. It codes for CAWSVSVYEQYF. The variable domain in full, with the rest retrieved from reference TRBV30 and TRBJ2-7, is SQTIHQWPATLVQPVGSPLSLECTVEGTSNPNLYWYRQAAGRGLQLLFYSVGIGQISSEVPQNLSASRPQDRQFILSSKKLLLSDSGFYLCAWSVSVYEQYFGPGTRLTVT.

This chain uses TRBV3-1 (or the pseudogene TRBV3-2) with TRBJ2-5, with 9 bases identical to TRBD2. The germline V gene encodes CDR1 LGHDT and CDR2 YNNKEL (reference sequence). The V segment lost 0 bases and the J segment 4 bases; nucleotides outside the gene matches: 9. This CDR3 is 17 amino acids long. The CDR3 spells CASSQDGGLAGLETQYF. CDR3 DNA sequence: TGTGCCAGCAGCCAAGATGGAGGGCTAGCGGGGCTAGAGACCCAGTACTTC.

The V and J genes are TRBV29-1 and TRBJ2-2; 10 bases map to TRBD2. CDR1 is SQVTM and CDR2 is ANQGSEA in the germline V gene. J gave up 3 bases and V 6 bases, and 4 bases lay outside the gene matches. The CDR3 contains 14 residues. The CDR3 protein is CSVLAGGYTGELFF. CDR3 bases: TGCAGCGTATTAGCGGGGGGCTACACCGGGGAGCTGTTTTTT.

The chain is built from TRBV7-2 and TRBJ1-3, with a tentative D call TRBD1 (5 bases). This CDR3 has 15 amino acids. The germline V and J ends were trimmed by 5 bases and 0 bases, with 11 bases remaining between them. Germline V gene sequence: CDR1 SGHTA, CDR2 FQGNSA. CDR3 bases: TGTGCCAGCAGCGCAGGACAAAGCTCTGGAAACACCATATATTTT. As protein: CASSAGQSSGNTIYF.

This chain joins TRBV28 and TRBJ2-7; tentative D call: TRBD2 (5 bases). This CDR3 is 12 amino acids long. Between the trimmed V and J ends, which lost 6 bases and 7 bases, there was a span of 13 bases. Germline loops: CDR1 MDHEN, CDR2 SYDVKM. The CDR3 protein is CASSKTTGEQYF. The CDR3 nucleotides are TGTGCCAGCAGCAAAACAACGGGGGAGCAGTACTTC.

The V gene is TRBV19, the J gene TRBJ2-7; 10 nucleotides agree with TRBD2. V shed 3 bases, J shed 5 bases, and the junction held 7 bases outside the gene matches. Germline V gene sequence: CDR1 LNHDA, CDR2 SQIVND (reference sequence). The CDR3 is made up of 15 amino acids. DNA of the CDR3: TGTGCCAGTAGTATCGGCCAGCGGGGGGGCAACGAGCAGTACTTC. Translated: CASSIGQRGGNEQYF. Full variable domain (outside the CDR3, taken from reference TRBV19 and TRBJ2-7): DGGITQSPKYLFRKEGQNVTLSCEQNLNHDAMYWYRQDPGQGLRLIYYSQIVNDFQKGDIAEGYSVSREKKESFPLTVTSAQKNPTAFYLCASSIGQRGGNEQYFGPGTRLTVT.

This clone was seen at least ten times. The chain has TRBV20-1 and TRBJ2-5; 7 bases match TRBD2. V lost 3 bases to trimming and J lost 3 bases; unmatched junction nucleotides: 13. Germline CDR1 and CDR2: DFQATT and SNEGSKA (reference sequence). This CDR3 is built from 16 residues. The CDR3 is CSASGPERGHEETQYF. The CDR3, as DNA: TGCAGTGCTAGTGGTCCGGAGCGGGGTCACGAAGAGACCCAGTACTTC.

This chain links TRBV3-1 (or the pseudogene TRBV3-2) with TRBJ2-1, with 11 bases matching TRBD2. Looked up from germline, CDR1 is LGHDT and CDR2 is YNNKEL (reference sequence). This CDR3 spans 17 amino acids. Losses at the gene ends were 4 bases for V and 7 bases for J; bases not matched to a gene: 12. CDR3 in amino acids: CASSPRYSGGGGNEQFF. The CDR3 DNA follows: TGTGCCAGCAGCCCCCGGTATAGCGGGGGGGGTGGGAATGAGCAGTTCTTC.

V usage is TRBV14 and J usage is TRBJ2-5, with 10 nucleotides matching TRBD2. This CDR3 comprises 16 residues. The ends lost 1 base at V and 7 bases at J; junction bases unmatched: 9. Germline lookup yields CDR1 SGHDN and CDR2 FVKESK. The CDR3 DNA reads TGTGCCAGCAGCCAAGGGGGACTAGCGAGACCTAGGACCCAGTACTTC. As protein: CASSQGGLARPRTQYF. The whole variable domain, filled in from reference TRBV14 and TRBJ2-5, reads EAGVTQFPSHSVIEKGQTVTLRCDPISGHDNLYWYRRVMGKEIKFLLHFVKESKQDESGMPNNRFLAERTGGTYSTLKVQPAELEDSGVYFCASSQGGLARPRTQYFGPGTRLLVL.

The chain combines TRBV6-6 with TRBJ1-5; possible D gene TRBD1, 5 bases. Germline CDR1 reads MNHNY; CDR2 reads SVGAGI (reference sequence). Trimming left V 0 bases short and J 2 bases short, with 5 bases between. The CDR3 extends over 14 amino acids. The CDR3 region is CASSYSQGNQPQHF. CDR3 nucleotides: TGTGCCAGCAGTTACTCACAGGGCAATCAGCCCCAGCATTTT.

This clone was detected once. The rearrangement links TRBV7-6 to TRBJ2-1; 7 bases align to TRBD2. The CDR3 length is 16 residues. V trimming: 1 base; J trimming: 9 bases; junction bases outside the gene matches: 12. The germline V gene has CDR1 SGHVS and CDR2 FNYEAQ. In DNA, the CDR3 is TGTGCCAGCAGCTTAGGGCCCAGCGGGGAGCGGGGTGAGCAGTTCTTC. Translating gives CASSLGPSGERGEQFF.

V and J are TRBV7-2 and TRBJ2-7, with TRBD2 matching over 7 bases. CDR1 and CDR2 from the germline V gene are SGHTA and FQGNSA. The V gene end was trimmed by 1 base and the J gene end by 3 bases; junction bases not matched to a gene: 9. This CDR3 has 16 amino acids. CDR3 protein: CASSLVGGDTNYEQYF. The DNA of the CDR3 is TGTGCCAGCAGCTTAGTTGGGGGGGATACAAACTACGAGCAGTACTTC.

This clone was found once. The gene calls are TRBV27 and TRBJ2-7; 11 nucleotides match TRBD1. V was pared by 3 bases and J by 2 bases, with 3 bases of the junction left unmatched. The CDR3 consists of 15 residues. In germline, CDR1 is MNHEY, CDR2 SMNVEV (reference sequence). For the CDR3, the DNA is TGTGCCAGCAGTTTGGGGACAGGGGGGCCCTACGAGCAGTACTTC. Translation: CASSLGTGGPYEQYF.